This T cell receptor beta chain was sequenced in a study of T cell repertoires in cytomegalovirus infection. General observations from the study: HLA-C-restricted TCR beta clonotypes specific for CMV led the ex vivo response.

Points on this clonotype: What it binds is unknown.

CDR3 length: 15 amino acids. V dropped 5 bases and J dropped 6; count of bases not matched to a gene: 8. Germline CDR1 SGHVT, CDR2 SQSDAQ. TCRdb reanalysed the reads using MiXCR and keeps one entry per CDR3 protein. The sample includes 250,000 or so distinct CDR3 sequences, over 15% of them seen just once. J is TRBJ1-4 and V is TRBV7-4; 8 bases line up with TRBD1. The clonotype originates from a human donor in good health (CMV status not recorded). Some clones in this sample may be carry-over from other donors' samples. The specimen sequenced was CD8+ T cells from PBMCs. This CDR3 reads CASSGTGGFHEKLFF. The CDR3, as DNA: TGTGCCAGCAGCGGCACAGGGGGGTTCCATGAAAAACTGTTTTTT. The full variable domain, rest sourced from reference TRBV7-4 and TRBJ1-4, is GAGVSQSPRYKVAKRGRDVALRCDSISGHVTLYWYRQTLGQGSEVLTYSQSDAQRDKSGRPSGRFSAERPERSVSTLKIQRTEQGDSAVYLCASSGTGGFHEKLFFGSGTQLSVL.